Below are 15 T cell receptor beta chains sequenced from a single sample in a study of blood T cell repertoires in COVID-19 (dated by TCRdb to 2020 to 2021). To prepare the library, the immunoSEQ multiplex PCR assay was applied. TCRdb's version of the immuneACCESS table is confined to in-frame rearrangements and falls short of the full clone set. An unresolved V gene accounts for under half of the shortfall where checked; the remainder is of unknown origin. Across this sample there are around 200,000 clones, with around 79% seen only once. The top ten clones comprise approximately 13% of the sample. Sequencing used peripheral blood. The receptors stem from a middle-aged man who had recovered from COVID-19.

The chain is built from TRBV5-6 and TRBJ2-7; D remains unclear. Germline-derived CDR1 and CDR2 are SGHDT and YYEEEE. The V end was cut by 6 bases, the J end by 1 base, with 11 bases between. CDR3 length: 13 residues. CDR3 sequence: CASTNFGSYEQYF. In DNA form, the CDR3 reads TGTGCCAGCACCAACTTCGGGTCCTACGAGCAGTACTTC.

The V call is TRBV7-8, the J call TRBJ1-2; a possible D gene is TRBD1 (6 bases). V lost 2 bases and J 2 bases, leaving 21 bases between the germline ends. This CDR3 has 18 residues. The germline V gene encodes CDR1 SGHVS and CDR2 FQNEAQ. Here the CDR3 reads CASSLNSGHDIINYGYTF. The CDR3 region has the DNA TGTGCCAGCAGCTTAAACTCGGGACACGATATTATAAACTATGGCTACACCTTC.

The chain is built from TRBV5-1 and TRBJ2-7; 10 positions match TRBD1. Germline V CDR1 and CDR2: SGHRS, YFSETQ. Trimming at V came to 6 bases and at J to 3 bases, leaving 6 bases not matched to a gene. The CDR3 runs to 14 residues. CDR3 amino acids: CASKKGQGNYEQYF. The CDR3 DNA sequence: TGCGCCAGCAAGAAGGGACAGGGGAACTACGAGCAGTACTTC.

This chain joins TRBV25-1 and TRBJ1-4; 7 bases agree with TRBD1. The CDR3 runs to 15 residues. Trimming took 5 bases from V and 10 from J; bases not matched to a gene: 13. The germline V gene has CDR1 MGHDK and CDR2 SYGVNS. Here the CDR3 DNA reads TGTGCCAGCAGTTCACCGACAGGGTCACTCCGAAAACTGTTTTTT. This gives the protein CASSSPTGSLRKLFF.

The gene calls are TRBV29-1 and TRBJ2-1, with 9 nucleotides matching TRBD2. The CDR3 is 15 residues long. CDR1 and CDR2 from the germline V gene are SQVTM and ANQGSEA. Trimming cost V 5 bases and J 0 bases; bases outside gene matches: 5. CDR3 amino acids: CSVFSGSSSYNEQFF. The CDR3 DNA reads TGCAGCGTTTTTAGCGGGAGCAGCTCCTACAATGAGCAGTTCTTC.

This clone was counted a few times. The chain uses TRBV14 and TRBJ2-7, with D perhaps matching TRBD1 (5 bases). This CDR3 region has 15 residues. V lost 5 bases, J lost 6 bases, and 20 bases lay in between. From germline, CDR1 is SGHDN and CDR2 FVKESK. The DNA of the CDR3 is TGTGCCAGCAGCAAAGGGGCCTTACGGCGTCTCGAGCAGTACTTC. This sequence encodes CASSKGALRRLEQYF.

The rearrangement links TRBV27 to TRBJ2-7; perhaps TRBD1 as D (6 bases). The CDR3 extends over 13 amino acids. Deletions cut 6 bases from V and 2 bases from J, with 11 bases between. Per the germline V gene, CDR1 is MNHEY and CDR2 is SMNVEV (reference sequence). The CDR3 nucleotides are TGTGCCAGCAGACAACAGGGACCCTACGAGCAGTACTTC. Translation: CASRQQGPYEQYF.

The chain uses TRBV5-4 and TRBJ2-7; TRBD2 matches 12 bases. Germline V gives CDR1 SGHNT, CDR2 YYREEE (reference sequence). J was trimmed by 0 bases and V by 3 bases; bases with no gene match: 7. CDR3 length: 17 amino acids. This CDR3 reads CASSSTSGRTYSYEQYF. In nucleotides, the CDR3 is TGTGCCAGCAGCTCAACTAGCGGGAGGACCTACTCCTACGAGCAGTACTTC. The variable domain in full, completed from reference TRBV5-4 and TRBJ2-7, reads ETGVTQSPTHLIKTRGQQVTLRCSSQSGHNTVSWYQQALGQGPQFIFQYYREEENGRGNFPPRFSGLQFPNYSSELNVNALELDDSALYLCASSSTSGRTYSYEQYFGPGTRLTVT.

V gene TRBV7-8 combines with J gene TRBJ2-7, with D maybe TRBD2 (6 bases). The germline gives CDR1 SGHVS, CDR2 FQNEAQ. The CDR3 is 14 residues long. The V and J ends lost 1 base and 5 bases respectively, with 12 bases between them. This CDR3 is CASSLVAGPHEQYF. In nucleotides, the CDR3 is TGTGCCAGCAGCTTAGTGGCGGGACCCCACGAGCAGTACTTC.

CDR3 in amino acids: CASSVYGGGYTF. The CDR3 DNA reads as TGTGCCAGCAGCGTATACGGGGGTGGCTACACCTTC. The genes are TRBV9 and TRBJ1-2; perhaps TRBD1 as D (5 bases). The V end was cut by 1 base, the J end by 7 bases, with 8 bases between. There are 12 residues in the CDR3. Germline V CDR1 and CDR2: SGDLS, YYNGEE. Based on the CDR3 plus reference TRBV9 and TRBJ1-2, the full variable domain is DSGVTQTPKHLITATGQRVTLRCSPRSGDLSVYWYQQSLDQGLQFLIQYYNGEERAKGNILERFSAQQFPDLHSELNLSSLELGDSALYFCASSVYGGGYTFGSGTRLTVV.

The CDR3 DNA is TGTGCCTGGAGTATTGCGAACAGCCCCTACGAGCAGTACTTC. Amino acids: CAWSIANSPYEQYF. The genes are TRBV30 and TRBJ2-7; no definite D call. The CDR3 runs to 14 residues. Germline V gene data show CDR1 as GTSNPN and CDR2 as SVGIG (reference sequence). Between the trimmed V and J ends, which lost 2 bases and 2 bases, there was a span of 13 bases. Together with reference TRBV30 and TRBJ2-7, the CDR3 gives the full variable domain: SQTIHQWPATLVQPVGSPLSLECTVEGTSNPNLYWYRQAAGRGLQLLFYSVGIGQISSEVPQNLSASRPQDRQFILSSKKLLLSDSGFYLCAWSIANSPYEQYFGPGTRLTVT.

The rearrangement uses TRBV19 and TRBJ1-5; D might be TRBD1 (5 bases). Germline CDR1 reads LNHDA; CDR2 reads SQIVND (reference sequence). V was trimmed by 3 bases and J by 9 bases, leaving 15 bases between them. The CDR3 sequence is 14 residues long. CDR3 sequence reads: CASSIRDAGGPQHF. DNA of the CDR3: TGTGCCAGTAGTATCCGGGACGCCGGGGGGCCCCAGCATTTT.

This chain joins TRBV28 and TRBJ2-3; TRBD2 aligns across 9 bases. Germline V lookup: CDR1 MDHEN, CDR2 SYDVKM. This CDR3 spans 17 amino acids. V trimming: 5 bases; J trimming: 5 bases; junction bases outside the gene matches: 14. The CDR3 loop is CASSPPLGGRALDTQYF. CDR3 nucleotides: TGTGCCAGCAGTCCGCCACTAGGCGGGAGGGCCCTAGATACGCAGTATTTT.

The CDR3 DNA reads TGTGCCAGCAGTTCCGGGACAGGGTATGTGCAGCCCCAGCATTTT. It translates to CASSSGTGYVQPQHF. This rearrangement joins TRBV28 to TRBJ1-5; 9 nucleotides line up with TRBD1. J gave up 7 bases and V 4 bases, and 8 bases lay outside the gene matches. Germline V gives CDR1 MDHEN, CDR2 SYDVKM. CDR3 size: 15 residues.

The J gene is TRBJ2-2, the V gene TRBV21-1; TRBD1, the D gene given by the table, was not confirmed from the DNA. TRBV21-1 is listed as a pseudogene. CDR3 size: 15 residues. The CDR3 DNA follows: TGTGCCAGCAGCATTAGACAGGGGGCGACCGGGGAGCTGTTTTTT. Translated: CASSIRQGATGELFF.